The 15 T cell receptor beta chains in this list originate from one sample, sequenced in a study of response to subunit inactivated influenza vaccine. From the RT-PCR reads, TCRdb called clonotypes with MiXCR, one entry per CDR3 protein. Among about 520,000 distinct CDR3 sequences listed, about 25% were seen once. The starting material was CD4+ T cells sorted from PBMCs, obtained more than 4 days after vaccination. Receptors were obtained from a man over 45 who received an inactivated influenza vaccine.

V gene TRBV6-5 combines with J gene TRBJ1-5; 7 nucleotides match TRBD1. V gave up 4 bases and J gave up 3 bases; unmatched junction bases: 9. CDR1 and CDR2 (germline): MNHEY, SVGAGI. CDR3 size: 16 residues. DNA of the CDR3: TGTGCCAGCAGTTCTGGATTGACAGGGAACAATCAGCCCCAGCATTTT. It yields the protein CASSSGLTGNNQPQHF.

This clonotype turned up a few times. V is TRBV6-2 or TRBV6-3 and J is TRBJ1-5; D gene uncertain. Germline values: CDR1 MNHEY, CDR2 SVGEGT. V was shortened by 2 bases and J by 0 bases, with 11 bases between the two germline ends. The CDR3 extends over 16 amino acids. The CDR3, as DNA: TGTGCCAGCAGTTACCGGACGGCAAATAGCAATCAGCCCCAGCATTTT. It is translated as CASSYRTANSNQPQHF.

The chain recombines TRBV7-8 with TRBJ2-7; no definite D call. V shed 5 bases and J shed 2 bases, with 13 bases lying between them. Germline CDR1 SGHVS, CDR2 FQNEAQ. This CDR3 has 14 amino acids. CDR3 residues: CASSLGMVTYEQYF. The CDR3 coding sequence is TGTGCCAGCAGCCTTGGGATGGTTACCTACGAGCAGTACTTC. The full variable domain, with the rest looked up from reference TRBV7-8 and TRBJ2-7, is GAGVSQSPRYKVAKRGQDVALRCDPISGHVSLFWYQQALGQGPEFLTYFQNEAQLDKSGLPSDRFFAERPEGSVSTLKIQRTQQEDSAVYLCASSLGMVTYEQYFGPGTRLTVT.

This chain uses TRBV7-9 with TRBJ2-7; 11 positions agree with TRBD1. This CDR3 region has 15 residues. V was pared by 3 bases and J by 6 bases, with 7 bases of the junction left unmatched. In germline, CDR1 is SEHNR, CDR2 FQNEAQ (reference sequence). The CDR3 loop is CASSLARDRGSEQYF. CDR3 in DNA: TGTGCCAGCAGCTTGGCAAGGGACAGGGGGAGCGAGCAGTACTTC.

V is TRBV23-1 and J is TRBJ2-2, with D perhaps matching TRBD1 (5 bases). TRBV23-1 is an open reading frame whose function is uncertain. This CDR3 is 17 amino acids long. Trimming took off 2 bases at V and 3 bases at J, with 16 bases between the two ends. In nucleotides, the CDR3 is TGCGCCAGCAGTCAACCCGCAGCAGGGTTTTACACCGGGGAGCTGTTTTTT. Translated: CASSQPAAGFYTGELFF.

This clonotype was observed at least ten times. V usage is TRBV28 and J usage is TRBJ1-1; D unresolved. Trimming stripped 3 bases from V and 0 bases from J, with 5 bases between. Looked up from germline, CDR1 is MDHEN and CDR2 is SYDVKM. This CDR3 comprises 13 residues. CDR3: CASSFGMNTEAFF. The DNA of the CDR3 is TGTGCCAGCAGTTTCGGCATGAACACTGAAGCTTTCTTT.

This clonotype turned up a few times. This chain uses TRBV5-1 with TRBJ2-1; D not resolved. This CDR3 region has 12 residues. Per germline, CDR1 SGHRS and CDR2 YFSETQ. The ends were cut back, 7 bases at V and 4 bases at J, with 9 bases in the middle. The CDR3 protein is CASRMEYNEQFF. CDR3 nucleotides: TGCGCCAGCCGTATGGAGTACAATGAGCAGTTCTTC.

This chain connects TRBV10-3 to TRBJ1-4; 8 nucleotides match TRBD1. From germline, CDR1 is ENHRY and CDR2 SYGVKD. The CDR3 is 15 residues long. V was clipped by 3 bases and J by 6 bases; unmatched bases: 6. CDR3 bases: TGTGCCATCAGTGACTCTGGGACAGGACATGAAAAACTGTTTTTT. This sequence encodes CAISDSGTGHEKLFF.

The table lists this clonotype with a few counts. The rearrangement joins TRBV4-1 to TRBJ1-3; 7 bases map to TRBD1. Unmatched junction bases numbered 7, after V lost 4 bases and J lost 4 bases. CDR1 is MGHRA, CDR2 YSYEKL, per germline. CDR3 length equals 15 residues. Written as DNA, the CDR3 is TGCGCCAGCAGCCGAGGGACAGCCTCCGGAAACACCATATATTTT. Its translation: CASSRGTASGNTIYF.

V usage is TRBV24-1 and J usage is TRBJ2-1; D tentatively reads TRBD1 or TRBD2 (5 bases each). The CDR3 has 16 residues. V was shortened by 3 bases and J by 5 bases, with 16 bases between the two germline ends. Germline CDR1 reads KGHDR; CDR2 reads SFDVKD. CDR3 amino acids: CATSDPTPGANNEQFF. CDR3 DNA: TGTGCCACCAGTGATCCAACCCCCGGGGCCAACAATGAGCAGTTCTTC.

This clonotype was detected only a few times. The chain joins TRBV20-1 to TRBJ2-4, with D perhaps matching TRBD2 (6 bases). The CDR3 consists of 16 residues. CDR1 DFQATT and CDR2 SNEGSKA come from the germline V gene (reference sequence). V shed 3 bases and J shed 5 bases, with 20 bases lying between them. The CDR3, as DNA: TGCAGTGCTAGCCCGCCCCCGGGGGAGGTGGAAAACATTCAGTACTTC. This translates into CSASPPPGEVENIQYF.

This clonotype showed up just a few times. The CDR3 spells CASSSGQYYGYTF. The CDR3 DNA is TGTGCCAGCAGTTCCGGACAATACTATGGCTACACCTTC. The chain employs TRBV12-3 or TRBV12-4 and TRBJ1-2; possibly TRBD1 for D (5 bases). V lost 4 bases and J lost 3, with 9 bases in between. This CDR3 contains 13 residues.

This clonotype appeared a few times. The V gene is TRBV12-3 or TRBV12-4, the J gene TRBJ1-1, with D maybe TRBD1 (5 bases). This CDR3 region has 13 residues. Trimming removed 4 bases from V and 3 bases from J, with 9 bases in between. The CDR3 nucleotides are TGTGCCAGCAGTTCATCAGGGTACACTGAAGCTTTCTTT. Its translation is CASSSSGYTEAFF.

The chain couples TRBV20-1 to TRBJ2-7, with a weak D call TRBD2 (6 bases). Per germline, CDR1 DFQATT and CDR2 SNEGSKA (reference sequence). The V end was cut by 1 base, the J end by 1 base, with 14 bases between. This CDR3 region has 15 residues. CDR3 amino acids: CSARGRRDRSYEQYF. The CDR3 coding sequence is TGCAGTGCTAGAGGGAGGCGGGACCGATCCTACGAGCAGTACTTC.

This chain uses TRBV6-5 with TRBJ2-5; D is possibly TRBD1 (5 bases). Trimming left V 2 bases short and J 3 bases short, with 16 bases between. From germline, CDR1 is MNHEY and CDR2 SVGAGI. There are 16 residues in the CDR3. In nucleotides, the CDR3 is TGTGCCAGCAGTTACGCCATTCAGGGCTGGGAAGAGACCCAGTACTTC. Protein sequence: CASSYAIQGWEETQYF.